Listed here are 30 T cell receptor beta chains from one sample, sequenced in a study of shared clonotypes between healthy human individuals. TCRdb keeps only in-frame clones here, not all; method: immunoSEQ multiplex PCR. This sample has 850,000 to 1,200,000 clones, with 75% found just once. Sequenced input: memory CD4+ T cells sorted from blood. Subset here: CD45RA-negative fraction. These receptors were taken from a man between 18 and 29 years old in good health.

The rearrangement links TRBV29-1 to TRBJ2-5, with TRBD2 matching over 13 bases. With V trimmed by 7 bases and J by 6 bases, 8 bases remained unmatched. Per the germline V gene, CDR1 is SQVTM and CDR2 is ANQGSEA. CDR3 length: 14 residues. The CDR3 reads CSAVGTSGEKTQYF. DNA for the CDR3: TGCAGCGCCGTAGGGACTAGCGGGGAGAAGACCCAGTACTTC.

The chain uses TRBV7-2 and TRBJ2-3; D is possibly TRBD1 (5 bases). CDR3 size: 15 residues. Germline CDR1 reads SGHTA; CDR2 reads FQGNSA. Trimming stripped 1 base from V and 3 bases from J, with 11 bases between. In DNA form, the CDR3 reads TGTGCCAGCAGCTTAGTTGGGCAGGGAACAGATACGCAGTATTTT. It encodes CASSLVGQGTDTQYF.

The chain recombines TRBV19 with TRBJ1-2, with TRBD1 identical over 7 bases. The CDR3 is made up of 14 amino acids. J lost 9 bases, V lost 3 bases, and 10 bases had no gene match. Germline CDR1 is LNHDA and CDR2 is SQIVND (reference sequence). The CDR3 protein is CASSIGRQGTSYTF. For the CDR3, the DNA is TGTGCCAGTAGTATCGGCAGACAGGGTACAAGCTACACCTTC.

The chain is built from TRBV7-2 and TRBJ2-3; the D is unclear. Trimming removed 1 base from V and 2 bases from J, with 7 bases in between. Germline lookup yields CDR1 SGHTA and CDR2 FQGNSA. The length of the CDR3 is 14 residues. Here the CDR3 reads CASSLVHFTDTQYF. CDR3 coding DNA: TGTGCCAGCAGCTTAGTGCACTTCACAGATACGCAGTATTTT.

This clone occurred a few times. This chain connects TRBV10-1 to TRBJ2-3, with D hard to call. Per the germline V gene, CDR1 is WNHNN and CDR2 is SYGVQD (reference sequence). Trimming stripped 2 bases from V and 11 bases from J, with 14 bases between. The CDR3 extends over 13 amino acids. This chain's CDR3 is CASSETVAGLQYF. The CDR3, as DNA: TGCGCCAGCAGTGAGACGGTAGCCGGGTTGCAGTATTTT.

With regard to this clone: This sample also contains other DNA sequences that code for the same CDR3. V and J are TRBV7-2 and TRBJ2-3, with D possibly matching TRBD2 (5 bases). The V end lost 6 bases, the J end lost 0 bases, and 10 bases lay between the germline ends. This CDR3 comprises 14 residues. The germline gives CDR1 SGHTA, CDR2 FQGNSA. CDR3 DNA: TGTGCCAGCAGTCTTACTAGAAGCACAGATACGCAGTATTTT. This gives the protein CASSLTRSTDTQYF.

J is TRBJ1-5 and V is TRBV6-6; maybe TRBD1 (6 bases). In germline, CDR1 is MNHNY, CDR2 SVGAGI (reference sequence). The CDR3 runs 12 residues. V was pared by 11 bases and J by 1 base, with 9 bases between. The CDR3 sequence is CAVQGSNQPQHF. In DNA, the CDR3 is TGTGCCGTACAGGGAAGCAATCAGCCCCAGCATTTT.

This sequence joins TRBV4-1 and TRBJ1-2, with D possibly being TRBD1 (6 bases). This CDR3 region has 14 residues. The germline CDR1 and CDR2 sequences are MGHRA and YSYEKL. Trimming stripped 0 bases from V and 8 bases from J, with 13 bases between. CDR3 loop: CASSQDRNRDGYTF. Here the CDR3 DNA reads TGCGCCAGCAGCCAAGATCGGAACAGGGACGGCTACACCTTC.

This clone was seen a handful of times. Other DNA sequences in the same sample also yield this CDR3. The chain links TRBV30 to TRBJ2-5; a weak D match, TRBD1 (5 bases). Germline V CDR1 and CDR2: GTSNPN, SVGIG (reference sequence). The CDR3 has 13 residues. V was clipped by 3 bases and J by 4 bases, with 12 bases between them. The CDR3 DNA reads as TGTGCCTGGAGCGTCAGGGAAAGAGAGACCCAGTACTTC. It specifies CAWSVRERETQYF.

This chain joins TRBV4-1 and TRBJ1-2; 7 bases align to TRBD1. Unmatched junction bases numbered 5, after V lost 4 bases and J lost 3 bases. The germline gives CDR1 MGHRA, CDR2 YSYEKL. The CDR3 consists of 14 residues. Written as DNA, the CDR3 is TGCGCCAGCAGCCGGGAGGGGGCGGACTATGGCTACACCTTC. The encoded protein is CASSREGADYGYTF.

In regard to this clone: One junction end does not reproduce the germline sequence, and a read error may be involved. The rearrangement links TRBV2 to TRBJ1-3; TRBD1 is a possible D gene (6 bases). CDR1 SNHLY and CDR2 FYNNEI come from the germline V gene. The CDR3 loop spans 13 amino acids. Here the CDR3 reads CACRQASGNTIYF. The CDR3 region has the DNA TGTGCCTGCAGACAGGCATCTGGAAACACCATATATTTT.

This clone was recorded many times. This rearrangement joins TRBV18 to TRBJ2-2; no clear D gene. Between the trimmed V and J ends, which lost 0 bases and 6 bases, there was a span of 8 bases. The CDR3 runs to 14 residues. CDR1 and CDR2 from the germline V gene are KGHSH and LQKENI. The CDR3 coding sequence is TGTGCCAGCTCACCACCGAGCAACCCCGGGGAGCTGTTTTTT. Its translation is CASSPPSNPGELFF. Full variable domain (outside the CDR3, taken from reference TRBV18 and TRBJ2-2): NAGVMQNPRHLVRRRGQEARLRCSPMKGHSHVYWYRQLPEEGLKFMVYLQKENIIDESGMPKERFSAEFPKEGPSILRIQQVVRGDSAAYFCASSPPSNPGELFFGEGSRLTVL.

The chain carries TRBV19 and TRBJ1-6; D gene ambiguous. The germline CDR1 and CDR2 sequences are LNHDA and SQIVND (reference sequence). Trimming removed 3 bases at V and 8 bases at J, with 14 bases between. The CDR3 totals 15 residues. This CDR3 is CASSIPRRSDSPLHF. The DNA of the CDR3 is TGTGCCAGTAGTATTCCACGGAGAAGTGATTCACCCCTCCACTTT.

There are a few counts of this clone. J is TRBJ2-3 and V is TRBV4-1; 12 positions match TRBD2. V was pared by 0 bases and J by 8 bases, with 9 bases of the junction left unmatched. CDR3 length equals 17 residues. The germline gives CDR1 MGHRA, CDR2 YSYEKL. CDR3 residues: CASSQDASGGASGTQYF. CDR3 nucleotide sequence: TGCGCCAGCAGCCAAGATGCTAGCGGGGGGGCAAGCGGTACGCAGTATTTT.

The chain links TRBV4-1 to TRBJ2-5; 7 positions match TRBD2. Germline loops: CDR1 MGHRA, CDR2 YSYEKL. This CDR3 has 18 amino acids. V gave up 0 bases and J gave up 1 base; unmatched junction bases: 11. This chain's CDR3 is CASSQEVVVAGTQETQYF. CDR3 sequence (DNA): TGCGCCAGCAGCCAAGAGGTCGTGGTAGCGGGTACCCAAGAGACCCAGTACTTC.

The chain has TRBV19 and TRBJ1-6; D remains unclear. The CDR3 consists of 13 residues. Trimming took off 10 bases at V and 10 bases at J, with 17 bases between the two ends. Germline values: CDR1 LNHDA, CDR2 SQIVND (reference sequence). In nucleotides, the CDR3 is TGTGCCACCGCTTCGGTTGTGGGATCACCCCTCCACTTT. Translated: CATASVVGSPLHF.

This rearrangement joins TRBV19 to TRBJ2-1, with D maybe TRBD2 (5 bases). Germline lookup yields CDR1 LNHDA and CDR2 SQIVND (reference sequence). Trimming cost V 3 bases and J 8 bases, with 20 bases left between them. The CDR3 spans 16 residues. The CDR3 DNA is TGTGCCAGTAGTATCGAGCAGCGGCTTCTGGGCCATGAGCAGTTCTTC. Protein sequence: CASSIEQRLLGHEQFF.

A single count supports this clone. V usage is TRBV2 and J usage is TRBJ2-1; D ambiguous. With 1 base removed from V and 12 bases from J, the gap between germline ends came to 13 bases. CDR1 and CDR2 from the germline V gene are SNHLY and FYNNEI. This CDR3 region has 13 residues. The CDR3 reads CASSEEIRSGQFF. CDR3 in DNA: TGTGCCAGCAGTGAAGAAATCAGGAGTGGGCAGTTCTTC.

The gene calls are TRBV19 and TRBJ2-3, with no clear D. Germline CDR1 reads LNHDA; CDR2 reads SQIVND (reference sequence). CDR3 length: 15 residues. Trimming stripped 6 bases from V and 4 bases from J, with 17 bases between. The CDR3 DNA reads as TGTGCCAGTAGCAATTTAGGCCCTTCCGCAGATACGCAGTATTTT. Amino acids: CASSNLGPSADTQYF.

Note on this clone: The junction shows a germline mismatch at one end, possibly a read error. This chain uses TRBV7-7 with TRBJ2-1; either TRBD1 or TRBD2 may fit D (5 bases each). The CDR3 is 14 amino acids. Germline values: CDR1 SSHAT, CDR2 FNYEAQ (reference sequence). CDR3 in DNA: TGTGCTAGCAGCTTGGAGGACAAATCTAGAGAGCAGTTCTTC. This sequence encodes CASSLEDKSREQFF.

This chain connects TRBV11-3 to TRBJ2-1, with D tentatively TRBD2 (6 bases). Trimming stripped 5 bases from V and 8 bases from J, with 10 bases between. From germline, CDR1 is SGHNT and CDR2 YENEEA. This CDR3 contains 12 residues. CDR3 in amino acids: CASSQWGDEQFF. CDR3 in DNA: TGTGCCAGCAGCCAGTGGGGGGATGAGCAGTTCTTC.

This clone was detected only a few times. This chain joins TRBV30 and TRBJ1-6; D call uncertain. The CDR3 runs 13 residues. The germline V and J ends were trimmed by 0 bases and 9 bases, with 9 bases remaining between them. Germline V gene sequence: CDR1 GTSNPN, CDR2 SVGIG (reference sequence). CDR3: CAWSVQAASPLHF. DNA of the CDR3: TGTGCCTGGAGTGTTCAAGCGGCTTCACCCCTCCACTTT.

The V and J genes are TRBV21-1 and TRBJ2-3; the D call of TRBD2 is as the table states it, not checked on the DNA. TRBV21-1 counts as a pseudogene. CDR3 size: 13 residues. Here the CDR3 reads CASSKCRGETQYF. The CDR3 DNA sequence: TGTGCCAGCAGCAAATGTCGCGGGGAAACGCAGTATTTT.

V is TRBV2 and J is TRBJ2-2, with D hard to call. Germline lookup yields CDR1 SNHLY and CDR2 FYNNEI. This CDR3 has 15 residues. V was pared by 2 bases and J by 1 base, with 8 bases between. The CDR3 region is CASSERRQNTGELFF. In nucleotides, the CDR3 is TGTGCCAGCAGTGAACGACGGCAGAACACCGGGGAGCTGTTTTTT.

This chain uses TRBV5-1 with TRBJ2-7; possibly TRBD2 for D (5 bases). CDR3 length: 13 residues. Trimming removed 5 bases from V and 5 bases from J, with 14 bases in between. Germline CDR1 and CDR2: SGHRS and YFSETQ. CDR3 coding DNA: TGCGCCAGCAGTACCGGAGGATGGGACGAGCAGTACTTC. It yields the protein CASSTGGWDEQYF.

The CDR3 bases are TGTGCCAGCAGCGTAGGGTCCTGGCGGGAGACCCAGTACTTC. Its protein is CASSVGSWRETQYF. The chain couples TRBV9 to TRBJ2-5; D not certain. Germline values: CDR1 SGDLS, CDR2 YYNGEE. The CDR3 runs 14 residues. V was cut by 0 bases and J by 5 bases, with 11 bases left in between.

This clone appeared once. The genes are TRBV5-1 and TRBJ2-7; unclear D gene. The CDR3 runs 14 residues. CDR1 is SGHRS and CDR2 is YFSETQ in the germline V gene. With 0 bases removed from V and 0 bases from J, the gap between germline ends came to 7 bases. The CDR3 here is CASSLDGLSYEQYF. CDR3 DNA sequence: TGCGCCAGCAGCTTGGACGGGCTCTCCTACGAGCAGTACTTC.

The genes are TRBV19 and TRBJ2-2; 7 nucleotides line up with TRBD1. The CDR3 consists of 17 residues. Germline V gene data show CDR1 as LNHDA and CDR2 as SQIVND (reference sequence). The V segment lost 0 bases and the J segment 6 bases; nucleotides outside the gene matches: 10. The CDR3 loop reads CASSIDRGTPAAGELFF. DNA of the CDR3: TGTGCCAGTAGTATAGACAGGGGGACCCCCGCCGCCGGGGAGCTGTTTTTT.

J is TRBJ1-5 and V is TRBV30; D is unclear. This CDR3 contains 12 residues. Germline lookup yields CDR1 GTSNPN and CDR2 SVGIG (reference sequence). V lost 2 bases, J lost 5 bases, and 7 bases lay in between. CDR3: CAWSNTDQPQHF. The CDR3 DNA reads as TGTGCCTGGAGTAACACAGATCAGCCCCAGCATTTT. The variable domain in full, completed from reference TRBV30 and TRBJ1-5, reads SQTIHQWPATLVQPVGSPLSLECTVEGTSNPNLYWYRQAAGRGLQLLFYSVGIGQISSEVPQNLSASRPQDRQFILSSKKLLLSDSGFYLCAWSNTDQPQHFGDGTRLSIL.

This clone was seen only a few times. Distinct nucleotide sequences in the sample also encode this CDR3. The chain is built from TRBV25-1 and TRBJ1-1; no definite D call. Germline V gene data show CDR1 as MGHDK and CDR2 as SYGVNS. The CDR3 has 13 amino acids. With 3 bases removed from V and 2 bases from J, the gap between germline ends came to 7 bases. The CDR3 is CASSESPNTEAFF. In nucleotides, the CDR3 is TGTGCCAGCAGTGAGTCCCCCAACACTGAAGCTTTCTTT.